These 31 T cell receptor beta chains were all obtained from the same sample, sequenced in a study of identical twins. From the 5' RACE reads, TCRdb called clonotypes with MiXCR, one entry per CDR3 protein. This table holds a few hundred thousand distinct CDR3 sequences, approximately 10% found once. The same specimen was also included in a second study, on yellow fever vaccine responses in identical twins.

The sample was PBMCs. Receptor source: a woman aged 18-29 years in good health.

This clonotype was counted a few times. The chain carries TRBV9 and TRBJ2-7; the D gene is possibly TRBD1 (6 bases). The CDR3 is 16 amino acids. Trimming cost V 3 bases and J 4 bases, with 20 bases left between them. Germline lookup yields CDR1 SGDLS and CDR2 YYNGEE. The CDR3 coding sequence is TGTGCCAGCAGCGATCGACCCGGGACATCCGTATACGAGCAGTACTTC. Translation gives CASSDRPGTSVYEQYF.

This clonotype turned up a few times. V gene TRBV10-1 combines with J gene TRBJ2-2, with a weak D call TRBD2 (7 bases). The CDR3 is made up of 15 amino acids. V gave up 6 bases and J gave up 4 bases, with 15 bases separating them. CDR1 and CDR2 (germline): WNHNN, SYGVQD (reference sequence). CDR3 sequence reads: CASSTEGGPTGELFF. CDR3 sequence (DNA): TGCGCCAGCAGCACGGAGGGGGGGCCCACCGGGGAGCTGTTTTTT.

The table lists this clonotype with many counts. The chain recombines TRBV7-6 with TRBJ2-1; 10 bases align to TRBD2. From germline, CDR1 is SGHVS and CDR2 FNYEAQ. V dropped 1 base and J dropped 3; count of bases not matched to a gene: 3. The CDR3 extends over 16 amino acids. CDR3 in DNA: TGTGCCAGCAGCTTAGATCTAGCGGGAGACTACAATGAGCAGTTCTTC. This codes for CASSLDLAGDYNEQFF.

This chain's CDR3 is CASSFRDRDSYNEQFF. The CDR3 DNA is TGTGCCAGCAGCTTCCGGGACAGGGACTCCTACAATGAGCAGTTCTTC. The rearrangement links TRBV5-6 to TRBJ2-1; TRBD1 aligns across 9 bases. The CDR3 covers 16 residues. V was clipped by 2 bases and J by 0 bases; unmatched bases: 3. Germline CDR1 reads SGHDT; CDR2 reads YYEEEE.

The gene calls are TRBV15 and TRBJ2-3; 11 bases fit TRBD2. There are 15 residues in the CDR3. Germline V gives CDR1 LNHNV, CDR2 YYDKDF (reference sequence). Trimming at V came to 8 bases and at J to 5 bases, leaving 9 bases not matched to a gene. For the CDR3, the DNA is TGTGCCACCGCGAGCATAGCGGGGGGGCGAGATACGCAGTATTTT. Its translation is CATASIAGGRDTQYF.

V gene TRBV30 combines with J gene TRBJ2-5; 8 bases match TRBD1. CDR3 length: 16 amino acids. The V segment lost 4 bases and the J segment 7 bases; nucleotides outside the gene matches: 17. Germline loops: CDR1 GTSNPN, CDR2 SVGIG (reference sequence). The CDR3 protein is CAWKIQGDILSGTQYF. The DNA of the CDR3 is TGTGCCTGGAAAATACAGGGGGACATTCTTTCCGGGACCCAGTACTTC.

This clonotype appeared many times. This chain connects TRBV6-2 or TRBV6-3 to TRBJ2-5; 9 bases agree with TRBD2. J was trimmed by 5 bases and V by 4 bases; bases with no gene match: 8. Germline V gene lookup returns CDR1 MNHEY and CDR2 SVGEGT. The CDR3 has 15 residues. The CDR3 nucleotides read TGTGCCAGCAGTTCCGGAGCGGGAGGTGTGGAGACCCAGTACTTC. Amino acid sequence: CASSSGAGGVETQYF.

CDR3 nucleotides: TGTGCCAGCAGCGCTCGACGCCCCCAAGAGACCCAGTACTTC. Translated, it gives CASSARRPQETQYF. The chain is built from TRBV7-2 and TRBJ2-5; no definite D call. V lost 5 bases to trimming and J lost 1 base, with 11 bases between them. The germline CDR1 and CDR2 sequences are SGHTA and FQGNSA. This CDR3 is 14 amino acids long.

This clonotype was seen many times. V and J are TRBV6-5 and TRBJ1-6, with D possibly matching TRBD1 (6 bases). Trimming cost V 4 bases and J 9 bases, with 16 bases left between them. The CDR3 loop spans 15 amino acids. Germline V gene sequence: CDR1 MNHEY, CDR2 SVGAGI. The CDR3 here is CASSSGGGGFSPLHF. Here the CDR3 DNA reads TGTGCCAGCAGTTCTGGGGGCGGGGGATTTTCACCCCTCCACTTT.

This clonotype has a handful of counts. This chain links TRBV9 with TRBJ2-2; 9 nucleotides align to TRBD2. The CDR3 contains 13 residues. The germline V gene has CDR1 SGDLS and CDR2 YYNGEE. V lost 5 bases and J lost 6; bases outside the gene matches: 2. DNA for the CDR3: TGTGCCAGCAGTGGACTAGCGCCCGGGGAGCTGTTTTTT. This gives the protein CASSGLAPGELFF.

The sample holds many counts of this clonotype. The chain employs TRBV5-1 and TRBJ2-5; TRBD1 is a possible D gene (5 bases). This CDR3 contains 15 residues. Germline V gives CDR1 SGHRS, CDR2 YFSETQ. V lost 0 bases and J lost 4, with 13 bases in between. In DNA, the CDR3 is TGCGCCAGCAGCTTGGATGTTCAGGGCGGAGAGACCCAGTACTTC. Translation gives CASSLDVQGGETQYF.

This clonotype was seen ten or more times. V is TRBV20-1 and J is TRBJ1-6, with D possibly TRBD1 on 5 matching bases. V was shortened by 0 bases and J by 10 bases, with 16 bases between the two germline ends. The CDR3 is made up of 15 amino acids. The germline gives CDR1 DFQATT, CDR2 SNEGSKA (reference sequence). CDR3 in DNA: TGCAGTGCTAGAGAGGGTGGCAGGGTAAACTCACCCCTCCACTTT. Translation: CSAREGGRVNSPLHF.

This clonotype was seen repeatedly, ten times or more. The chain has TRBV29-1 and TRBJ2-7, with D possibly being TRBD2 (5 bases). This CDR3 has 11 amino acids. Germline CDR1 reads SQVTM; CDR2 reads ANQGSEA. Between the trimmed V and J ends, which lost 8 bases and 0 bases, there was a span of 8 bases. The CDR3: CSFSDSYEQYF. The CDR3 DNA reads TGCAGCTTTAGCGACTCCTACGAGCAGTACTTC.

The V call is TRBV2, the J call TRBJ2-1; either TRBD1 or TRBD2 may supply D (6 bases each). With 7 bases removed from V and 10 bases from J, the gap between germline ends came to 17 bases. Germline V gene lookup returns CDR1 SNHLY and CDR2 FYNNEI. The CDR3 is 13 residues long. The CDR3 loop reads CASTRTEGGEQFF. As DNA, the CDR3 is TGTGCCAGCACCCGGACAGAGGGAGGCGAGCAGTTCTTC.

This clonotype was observed at least ten times. The chain's CDR3 is CAISESLRTGDETQYF. CDR3 nucleotides: TGTGCCATCAGTGAGTCCCTTCGGACAGGGGATGAGACCCAGTACTTC. The chain joins TRBV10-3 to TRBJ2-5; TRBD1 agrees at 9 bases. Germline loops: CDR1 ENHRY, CDR2 SYGVKD. This CDR3 has 16 amino acids. V lost 0 bases and J lost 5; bases outside the gene matches: 7.

This clonotype has more than one count but fewer than ten. The genes are TRBV5-1 and TRBJ1-5; D perhaps matches TRBD1 (5 bases). Germline CDR1 and CDR2: SGHRS and YFSETQ. The CDR3 is 14 residues long. The germline V and J ends were trimmed by 3 bases and 6 bases, with 13 bases remaining between them. CDR3 protein: CASSSGTGGQPQHF. The DNA for the CDR3 is TGCGCCAGCAGCTCCGGGACGGGGGGTCAGCCCCAGCATTTT.

This clonotype has ten or more counts. This rearrangement joins TRBV12-3 or TRBV12-4 to TRBJ2-1; D not certain. V lost 2 bases to trimming and J lost 1 base, with 6 bases between them. This CDR3 has 14 amino acids. CDR3 in DNA: TGTGCCAGCAGTTTATCGCGGTCCTACAATGAGCAGTTCTTC. Translated, it gives CASSLSRSYNEQFF.

A few counts support this clonotype. The J gene is TRBJ2-6, the V gene TRBV5-1; TRBD2 aligns across 7 bases. V was pared by 4 bases and J by 0 bases, with 7 bases of the junction left unmatched. Germline V lookup: CDR1 SGHRS, CDR2 YFSETQ. The CDR3 covers 17 residues. The CDR3 bases are TGCGCCAGCAGCGGGGGGGTTAAAAGCTCTGGGGCCAACGTCCTGACTTTC. This codes for CASSGGVKSSGANVLTF.

This clonotype was seen many times. This rearrangement joins TRBV7-6 to TRBJ2-7; no firm D call. The ends were cut back, 0 bases at V and 1 base at J, with 4 bases in the middle. Per germline, CDR1 SGHVS and CDR2 FNYEAQ. The CDR3 runs to 13 residues. The CDR3 is CASSLAESYEQYF. The DNA for the CDR3 is TGTGCCAGCAGCTTAGCCGAGTCCTACGAGCAGTACTTC.

This clonotype has a count of ten or more. The V call is TRBV25-1, the J call TRBJ1-2; 7 nucleotides agree with TRBD1. The V and J ends lost 5 bases and 4 bases, in that order; junction bases with no gene match: 7. Germline V lookup: CDR1 MGHDK, CDR2 SYGVNS. The CDR3 length is 14 residues. The CDR3 here is CASSTHDRVYGYTF. The CDR3 DNA follows: TGTGCCAGCAGTACCCACGACAGGGTCTATGGCTACACCTTC.

The CDR3 bases are TGTGCCAGCAGCCCCTTAGGGACTAGTACCTCCGAGCAGTACTTC. Amino acids: CASSPLGTSTSEQYF. This chain joins TRBV2 and TRBJ2-7; 8 bases align to TRBD2. Germline lookup yields CDR1 SNHLY and CDR2 FYNNEI. V trimming: 6 bases; J trimming: 6 bases; junction bases outside the gene matches: 13. The CDR3 sequence is 15 residues long.

This chain uses TRBV6-1 with TRBJ2-3; D possibly matches TRBD1 or TRBD2 (5 bases each). This CDR3 is 14 amino acids long. V lost 6 bases and J 4 bases, leaving 14 bases between the germline ends. The germline CDR1 and CDR2 sequences are MNHNS and SASEGT. CDR3 DNA sequence: TGTGCCAGCAGAGGGACCTTCGGGGCAGATACGCAGTATTTT. Its translation is CASRGTFGADTQYF.

This clonotype came up a few times. The chain recombines TRBV7-3 with TRBJ2-3; possible D gene TRBD2, 7 bases. The germline gives CDR1 SGHTA, CDR2 FQGTGA. This CDR3 is built from 14 residues. V gave up 6 bases and J gave up 5 bases, with 15 bases separating them. The CDR3 region is CASRSGGPGDTQYF. CDR3 coding DNA: TGTGCCAGCAGGTCGGGGGGCCCGGGAGATACGCAGTATTTT. The full variable domain, rest sourced from reference TRBV7-3 and TRBJ2-3, is GAGVSQTPSNKVTEKGKYVELRCDPISGHTALYWYRQSLGQGPEFLIYFQGTGAADDSGLPNDRFFAVRPEGSVSTLKIQRTERGDSAVYLCASRSGGPGDTQYFGPGTRLTVL.

This clonotype was seen ten or more times. This chain links TRBV29-1 with TRBJ2-3; 10 nucleotides agree with TRBD2. V lost 1 base, J lost 8 bases, and 6 bases stayed unmatched. CDR1 is SQVTM, CDR2 ANQGSEA, per germline. This CDR3 has 14 residues. This chain's CDR3 is CSVEASSGRRTQYF. CDR3 DNA sequence: TGCAGCGTTGAAGCCTCTAGCGGGAGACGTACGCAGTATTTT.

This clonotype showed up many times. This chain connects TRBV11-2 to TRBJ2-3; 7 bases agree with TRBD1. The V gene's germline CDR1 is SGHAT and CDR2 FQNNGV. CDR3 length: 16 amino acids. The V and J ends lost 1 base and 2 bases, in that order; junction bases with no gene match: 6. The CDR3 DNA follows: TGTGCCAGCAGCTTAGGGGGGACAGTTCTCACAGATACGCAGTATTTT. This translates into CASSLGGTVLTDTQYF.

This chain links TRBV20-1 with TRBJ2-7, with D tentatively TRBD1 (5 bases). The germline gives CDR1 DFQATT, CDR2 SNEGSKA (reference sequence). The length of the CDR3 is 14 residues. The DNA for the CDR3 is TGCAGCGCTGATGGCAGGGCGAACAACTACGAGCAGTACTTC. Protein: CSADGRANNYEQYF.

At least ten counts were recorded for this clonotype. V usage is TRBV20-1 and J usage is TRBJ1-1; the D is unclear. V lost 1 base to trimming and J lost 4 bases, with 10 bases between them. This CDR3 region has 13 residues. CDR1 DFQATT and CDR2 SNEGSKA come from the germline V gene (reference sequence). The CDR3 DNA is TGCAGTGCTAGAGTGAGTAAGAGCACTGAAGCTTTCTTT. The encoded protein is CSARVSKSTEAFF.

The V and J genes are TRBV25-1 and TRBJ2-2; TRBD2 matches at 10 bases. V gave up 4 bases and J gave up 6 bases; unmatched junction bases: 5. Per the germline V gene, CDR1 is MGHDK and CDR2 is SYGVNS. This CDR3 region has 15 residues. The CDR3 spells CASSVGTSVAGELFF. The CDR3 nucleotides are TGTGCCAGCAGTGTTGGGACTAGCGTGGCCGGGGAGCTGTTTTTT.

This clonotype was observed a handful of times. The chain employs TRBV4-1 and TRBJ2-7, with TRBD2 matching 8 bases. Germline assignment: CDR1 MGHRA and CDR2 YSYEKL. Trimming removed 4 bases from V and 3 bases from J; junction bases left unmatched: 5. The CDR3 is 14 amino acids. The chain's CDR3 is CASSPGGGVYEQYF. The CDR3 nucleotides are TGCGCCAGCAGCCCGGGGGGGGGAGTCTACGAGCAGTACTTC.

The J gene is TRBJ2-2, the V gene TRBV28; 7 bases fit TRBD2. The V gene's germline CDR1 is MDHEN and CDR2 SYDVKM. With V trimmed by 2 bases and J by 9 bases, 3 bases remained unmatched. The CDR3 extends over 13 amino acids. The CDR3 nucleotides are TGTGCCAGCAGTTTAAGCGGGACCAGGGAGCTGTTTTTT. Amino acid sequence: CASSLSGTRELFF.

This clonotype was observed a few times. The CDR3 DNA reads as TGCGCCAGCAGTAGGTCTATCGCCTCCTACGAGCAGTACTTC. This gives the protein CASSRSIASYEQYF. V is TRBV5-1 and J is TRBJ2-7; no definite D call. This CDR3 spans 14 amino acids. Germline assignment: CDR1 SGHRS and CDR2 YFSETQ. V dropped 5 bases and J dropped 0 bases, with 12 bases sitting between them. The full variable domain, rest sourced from reference TRBV5-1 and TRBJ2-7, is KAGVTQTPRYLIKTRGQQVTLSCSPISGHRSVSWYQQTPGQGLQFLFEYFSETQRNKGNFPGRFSGRQFSNSRSEMNVSTLELGDSALYLCASSRSIASYEQYFGPGTRLTVT.